The T cell receptor (beta chain) under discussion was sequenced for a study of brain T cells in children with intractable seizures. Sequencing was limited to surgery cases with top T cell transcript signatures in brain tissue. At least one anti-epileptic drug was given before surgery. A remark on this clone: Its antigen is unknown.

Overall study results and limits: Viral specificity was inferred only from CDR3 similarity; HCMV serostatus was unknown. Absence of clones before surgery may stem from lower sequencing depth.

Per germline, CDR1 ENHRY and CDR2 SYGVKD. This CDR3 region has 13 residues. Trimming left V 6 bases short and J 0 bases short, with 9 bases between. TCRdb keeps only in-frame clones here, not all; method: immunoSEQ multiplex PCR. The table lists around 80,000 clones, approximately 90% of them singletons. The sequence derives from a girl aged 2-9 years with Rasmussen encephalitis and intractable seizures. The starting material was peripheral blood, obtained at surgery. The chain joins TRBV10-3 to TRBJ2-7; D might be TRBD1 (5 bases). The chain's CDR3 is CAIRDDSSYEQYF. In DNA, the CDR3 is TGTGCCATCAGGGATGACAGCTCCTACGAGCAGTACTTC.